Listed below are T cell receptor beta chains from one sample, sequenced in a study of a mutant IDH1 vaccine in newly diagnosed glioma. Produced via immunoSEQ multiplex PCR; TCRdb's table is partial and in-frame only. The table lists some 130,000 clones, just under 80% of them singletons. Their antigens remain unidentified. The sequencing used PBMCs, collected from a glioma patient whose treatment included an IDH1 peptide vaccine. The receptors were gathered from a man between 35 and 55 years old with glioma. CDR3s include the opening cysteine and the closing phenylalanine or tryptophan. Fields, in order: D gene, V gene, J gene, clone size, CDR3 DNA, CDR3 protein. D genes are given only for firm matches. Only some rows state a clone size, as once, few, many or a class for expanded clones.

>-|TRBV19|TRBJ1-5|-
TGTGCCAGTAGTATGGAGCTGGGGATCCAGCCCCAGCATTTT
CASSMELGIQPQHF
>TRBD2|TRBV10-1|TRBJ2-1|-
TGCGCCAGCAGAGCGGGGGGACTCGGGGAGCAGTTCTTC
CASRAGGLGEQFF
>TRBD2|TRBV2|TRBJ2-2|-
TGTGCCAGCAGCCCGGGACTAGCCGTCATAACCGGGGAGCTGTTTTTT
CASSPGLAVITGELFF
>-|TRBV20-1|TRBJ2-6|few
TGCAGTGCTCGAGAGAACGGCCGGGGGCTGTTC
CSARENGRGLF
>-|TRBV28|TRBJ1-1|few
TGTGCCAGCAGTTTGAGGGAAACTGAAGCTTTCTTT
CASSLRETEAFF
>-|TRBV18|TRBJ2-3|-
TGTGCCAGCTCCCGGTGGGAAGATACGCAGTATTTT
CASSRWEDTQYF
>-|TRBV7-2|TRBJ2-7|-
TGTGCCAGCAGCTTAGGTATCAACGAGCAGTACTTC
CASSLGINEQYF
>-|TRBV2|TRBJ1-3|-
TGTGCCAGCAGTGCCATACAAGGATTTGCTGGAAACACCATATATTTT
CASSAIQGFAGNTIYF
>-|TRBV20-1|TRBJ2-7|once
TGCAGTGCTCCTTTCTCCTACGAGCAGTACTTC
CSAPFSYEQYF
>-|TRBV5-1|TRBJ1-1|-
TGCGCCAGCAGCTTGGCCGGGGGAAACACTGAAGCTTTCTTT
CASSLAGGNTEAFF
>-|TRBV27|TRBJ1-1|-
TGTGCCAGCAGTTGGGGGTTGATCACTGAAGCTTTCTTT
CASSWGLITEAFF
>-|TRBV19|TRBJ1-6|-
TGTGCCAGTAGTATAAACAGGGAAGGGAATGCACCCCTCCACTTT
CASSINREGNAPLHF
>-|TRBV21-1|TRBJ1-4|-
TGTGCCAGCAGCAAAGGACAGGGGAGCGAAAAACTGTTTTTT
CASSKGQGSEKLFF
>-|TRBV5-4|TRBJ2-1|-
TGTGCCAGCAGCTTCGGGGCGGGCTCTACCTACAATGAGCAGTTCTTC
CASSFGAGSTYNEQFF
>-|TRBV9|TRBJ1-2|-
TGTGCCAGCAGCGTAGACGGGGGCTCGGGTGGCTACACCTTC
CASSVDGGSGGYTF
>TRBD2|TRBV7-2|TRBJ2-7|-
TGTGCCAGCAGCTCAGGAGGGGACTACCACTACGAGCAGTACTTC
CASSSGGDYHYEQYF
>-|TRBV7-8|TRBJ1-1|few
TGTGCCAGCAGCGCAAATCAGGAGAACACTGAAGCTTTCTTT
CASSANQENTEAFF
>TRBD1|TRBV7-9|TRBJ1-5|many
TGTGCCAGCAGCTCGCCTAAGACAGGGCTGAGCAATCAGCCCCAGCATTTT
CASSSPKTGLSNQPQHF
>-|TRBV28|TRBJ1-6|-
TGTGCCAGCAGTTCCGGACATTATAATTCACCCCTCCACTTT
CASSSGHYNSPLHF
>-|TRBV28|TRBJ2-5|-
TGTGCCAGCAGTTTACCCTTGGCCCCGGGGACCCAGTACTTC
CASSLPLAPGTQYF
>-|TRBV5-5|TRBJ2-7|-
TGTGCCAGCAGCTTCCCAGGGCGAACCTACGAGCAGTACTTC
CASSFPGRTYEQYF
>TRBD2|TRBV7-9|TRBJ2-1|-
TGTGCCAGCAGCTTAGCGACTAGCGGGACTGACAATGAGCAGTTCTTC
CASSLATSGTDNEQFF
>-|TRBV6-6|TRBJ1-5|-
TGTGCCAGCAGTTACGTAGGGGTAGGCAATCAGCCCCAGCATTTT
CASSYVGVGNQPQHF
>-|TRBV11-2|TRBJ2-1|-
TGTGCCAGCAGCGATACCCTGATGGCTAGCGTCAATGAGCAGTTCTTC
CASSDTLMASVNEQFF
>TRBD1|TRBV7-2|TRBJ2-1|-
TGTGCCAGCAGCTTGACAGGGGCGCTGGGAGAGCAGTTCTTC
CASSLTGALGEQFF
>-|TRBV29-1|TRBJ2-3|once
TGCAGCGTTGATGGTCAACACACAGATACGCAGTATTTT
CSVDGQHTDTQYF
>TRBD1|TRBV10-3|TRBJ1-5|-
TGTGCCAGCAGGGGGGGTCAGGGAGGTCAGCCCCAGCATTTT
CASRGGQGGQPQHF
>-|TRBV7-2|TRBJ2-1|-
TGTGCCAGCAGCTTACTAAATGAGCAGTTCTTC
CASSLLNEQFF
>TRBD1|TRBV18|TRBJ2-5|-
TGTGCCAGCTCACACCGGGACAGGGGGCTGGAGACCCAGTACTTC
CASSHRDRGLETQYF
>-|TRBV10-1|TRBJ2-4|-
TGCGCCAGCAGTGGGAAGGGTTGGGACATTCAGTACTTC
CASSGKGWDIQYF
>TRBD2|TRBV28|TRBJ2-1|-
TGTGCCAGCGCTAATAGCGGGAGGGAGCTGAATGAGCAGTTCTTC
CASANSGRELNEQFF
>-|TRBV18|TRBJ1-1|-
TGTGCCAGCTCACCAAGGGGACGGGGCACTGAAGCTTTCTTT
CASSPRGRGTEAFF
>-|TRBV5-6|TRBJ2-7|once
TGTGCCAGCAGCTTAACGGAGTCCTACGAGCAGTACTTC
CASSLTESYEQYF
>-|TRBV30|TRBJ1-2|-
TGTGTGGGCAGACCCAACTATGGCTACACCTTC
CVGRPNYGYTF
>-|TRBV27|TRBJ1-1|-
TGTGCCAGCAGTTTAAGCCAGGGGAGTTTGAACACTGAAGCTTTCTTT
CASSLSQGSLNTEAFF
>-|TRBV2|TRBJ1-2|-
TGTGCCAGCAGACAAACCGGGGACTATGGCTACACCTTC
CASRQTGDYGYTF
>-|TRBV25-1|TRBJ2-1|once
TGTGCCAGCAGTGAATTCAGGGTTTGGAACCCCAATGAGCAGTTCTTC
CASSEFRVWNPNEQFF
>-|TRBV5-4|TRBJ2-4|-
TGTGCCAGCAGCTTGGGGTTAGAAAACATTCAGTACTTC
CASSLGLENIQYF
>TRBD1|TRBV7-2|TRBJ1-1|-
TGTGCCAGCAGCTTAGCGATACAGGGGGCAACGACTGAAGCTTTCTTT
CASSLAIQGATTEAFF
>TRBD1|TRBV5-1|TRBJ1-1|-
TGCGCCAGCAGCTTGGTACAGGGGGCTATGAACACTGAAGCTTTCTTT
CASSLVQGAMNTEAFF
>-|TRBV29-1|TRBJ1-1|-
TGCAGCGCGGGGGGGGAAATCAGCACTGAAGCTTTCTTT
CSAGGEISTEAFF
>-|TRBV11-2|TRBJ2-1|-
TGTGCCAGCAGCTTTCTCAACAATGAGCAGTTCTTC
CASSFLNNEQFF
>TRBD1|TRBV30|TRBJ1-6|-
TGTGCCTGGAGTGTCGCGAGGACAGGGGTGAATTCACCCCTCCACTTT
CAWSVARTGVNSPLHF
>-|TRBV5-6|TRBJ2-1|-
TGTGCCAGCAGCCCCTCGGGTAGCTTGGATGAGCAGTTCTTC
CASSPSGSLDEQFF
>TRBD1|TRBV5-4|TRBJ2-7|-
TGTGCCAGCAGCTACGTGACAGGGTCCGAGCAGTACTTC
CASSYVTGSEQYF
>-|TRBV7-2|TRBJ2-7|-
TGTGCCAGCAGCTTAGATGCTAGCGTCTACTCCTACGAGCAGTACTTC
CASSLDASVYSYEQYF
>TRBD1|TRBV15|TRBJ2-7|-
TGTGCCACCAGCGTCAGTAGGAGTTGGGTCAGGGGGTACTACGAGCAGTACTTC
CATSVSRSWVRGYYEQYF